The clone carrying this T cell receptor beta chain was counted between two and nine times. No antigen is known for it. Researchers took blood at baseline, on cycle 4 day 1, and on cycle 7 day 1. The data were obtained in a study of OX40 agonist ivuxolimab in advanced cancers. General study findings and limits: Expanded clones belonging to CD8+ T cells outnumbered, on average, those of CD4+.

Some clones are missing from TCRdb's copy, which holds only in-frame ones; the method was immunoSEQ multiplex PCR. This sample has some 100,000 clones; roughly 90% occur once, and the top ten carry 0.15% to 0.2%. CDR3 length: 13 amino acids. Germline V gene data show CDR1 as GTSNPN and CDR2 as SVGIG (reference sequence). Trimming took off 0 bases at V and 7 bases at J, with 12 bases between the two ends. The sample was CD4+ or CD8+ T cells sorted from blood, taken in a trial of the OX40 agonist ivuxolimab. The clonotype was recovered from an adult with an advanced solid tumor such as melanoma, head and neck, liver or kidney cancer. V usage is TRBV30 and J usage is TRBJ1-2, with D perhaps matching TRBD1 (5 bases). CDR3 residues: CAWSVGQGSGYTF. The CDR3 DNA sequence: TGTGCCTGGAGTGTGGGTCAGGGCAGTGGCTACACCTTC.